These T cell receptor beta chains were read from a single sample in a study of T cell responses to AZD1222 COVID-19 vaccine. Profiled with immunoSEQ multiplex PCR; TCRdb holds only in-frame clones, not every one. The sample contains more than 150,000 clones, about 93% of which appear only once. Sample: peripheral blood, taken on day 0 of AZD1222 vaccination. Receptors originate from an adult in good health. The CDR3 runs from the conserved cysteine through the conserved F or W. The order of the fields is V gene, J gene, D gene, clone size, CDR3 protein, CDR3 DNA. The D gene is left open where the match is weak. The size entry is marked missing in some rows and otherwise reads once, few, many or a size class.

V gene: TRBV18
J gene: TRBJ1-1
D gene: TRBD1
clone size: .
CDR3 protein: CASSLGQGANTEAFF
CDR3 DNA: TGTGCCAGCTCCCTGGGACAGGGAGCGAACACTGAAGCTTTCTTT

V gene: TRBV10-2
J gene: TRBJ1-1
D gene: .
clone size: .
CDR3 protein: CASTSGYTEAFF
CDR3 DNA: TGCGCCAGCACTTCGGGCTACACTGAAGCTTTCTTT

V gene: TRBV6-5
J gene: TRBJ1-1
D gene: .
clone size: .
CDR3 protein: CASILPRTGVTFF
CDR3 DNA: TGTGCCAGCATCCTTCCCAGGACGGGGGTGACTTTCTTT

V gene: TRBV5-6
J gene: TRBJ1-5
D gene: .
clone size: .
CDR3 protein: CASSFGREQPQHF
CDR3 DNA: TGTGCCAGCAGCTTTGGGCGCGAGCAGCCCCAGCATTTT

V gene: TRBV4-2
J gene: TRBJ1-1
D gene: TRBD1
clone size: .
CDR3 protein: CASSQDGPGQGSAEAFF
CDR3 DNA: TGTGCCAGCAGCCAAGATGGTCCGGGACAGGGCTCGGCTGAAGCTTTCTTT

V gene: TRBV25-1
J gene: TRBJ2-5
D gene: .
clone size: .
CDR3 protein: CASSDYQETQYF
CDR3 DNA: TGTGCCAGCAGTGACTACCAAGAGACCCAGTACTTC

V gene: TRBV20-1
J gene: TRBJ1-4
D gene: TRBD1
clone size: .
CDR3 protein: CSARDHKAGGF
CDR3 DNA: TGCAGTGCTAGAGATCATAAGGCAGGGGGGTTT

V gene: TRBV6-5
J gene: TRBJ1-1
D gene: .
clone size: .
CDR3 protein: CASSLVNTEAFF
CDR3 DNA: TGTGCCAGCAGTCTCGTGAACACTGAAGCTTTCTTT

V gene: TRBV27
J gene: TRBJ2-7
D gene: TRBD2
clone size: .
CDR3 protein: CASGRSGSWYEQYF
CDR3 DNA: TGTGCCAGCGGCCGTAGCGGGAGCTGGTACGAGCAGTACTTC

V gene: TRBV29-1
J gene: TRBJ1-1
D gene: TRBD1
clone size: once
CDR3 protein: CSVLGRGTANTEAFF
CDR3 DNA: TGCAGCGTTCTCGGCAGGGGGACCGCGAACACTGAAGCTTTCTTT

V gene: TRBV16
J gene: TRBJ2-7
D gene: .
clone size: .
CDR3 protein: CASSRVRGAGEQYF
CDR3 DNA: TGTGCCAGCAGCCGAGTAAGGGGCGCCGGCGAGCAGTACTTC

V gene: TRBV3-1/TRBV3-2
J gene: TRBJ1-3
D gene: .
clone size: .
CDR3 protein: CASSQEGQFSGNTIYF
CDR3 DNA: TGTGCCAGCAGCCAAGAAGGACAGTTCTCTGGAAACACCATATATTTT

V gene: TRBV6-5
J gene: TRBJ1-1
D gene: .
clone size: .
CDR3 protein: CASSYGWSGSTEAFF
CDR3 DNA: TGTGCCAGCAGTTACGGTTGGTCGGGAAGCACTGAAGCTTTCTTT

V gene: TRBV7-9
J gene: TRBJ1-1
D gene: .
clone size: .
CDR3 protein: CASSLSGNEAFF
CDR3 DNA: TGTGCCAGCAGCTTGTCGGGGAATGAAGCTTTCTTT

V gene: TRBV4-1
J gene: TRBJ1-5
D gene: .
clone size: once
CDR3 protein: CASSQVPGRQDQPQHF
CDR3 DNA: TGCGCCAGCAGCCAAGTCCCGGGACGCCAGGATCAGCCCCAGCATTTT

V gene: TRBV7-2
J gene: TRBJ1-2
D gene: TRBD1
clone size: .
CDR3 protein: CASSPRTGGLANYGYTF
CDR3 DNA: TGTGCCAGCAGCCCTAGGACAGGGGGTCTAGCTAACTATGGCTACACCTTC

V gene: TRBV7-9
J gene: TRBJ1-6
D gene: .
clone size: once
CDR3 protein: CASSGNSPLHF
CDR3 DNA: TGTGCCAGCAGCGGTAATTCACCCCTCCACTTT

V gene: TRBV9
J gene: TRBJ1-1
D gene: .
clone size: few
CDR3 protein: CASSVSGTNTEAFF
CDR3 DNA: TGTGCCAGCAGCGTTTCAGGGACTAACACTGAAGCTTTCTTT

V gene: TRBV19
J gene: TRBJ1-5
D gene: .
clone size: .
CDR3 protein: CASSPGGFNQPQHF
CDR3 DNA: TGTGCCAGTAGTCCCGGGGGGTTCAATCAGCCCCAGCATTTT

V gene: TRBV19
J gene: TRBJ1-4
D gene: .
clone size: .
CDR3 protein: CASSIPGVNEKLFF
CDR3 DNA: TGTGCCAGTAGTATCCCCGGCGTGAATGAAAAACTGTTTTTT

V gene: TRBV5-1
J gene: TRBJ2-7
D gene: TRBD1
clone size: once
CDR3 protein: CASSLRQGDLTYEQYF
CDR3 DNA: TGCGCCAGCAGCTTGCGACAGGGTGACTTGACCTACGAGCAGTACTTC

V gene: TRBV11-2
J gene: TRBJ2-1
D gene: .
clone size: .
CDR3 protein: CASSLESREQFF
CDR3 DNA: TGTGCCAGCAGCTTGGAATCCAGAGAGCAGTTCTTC

V gene: TRBV6-4
J gene: TRBJ2-1
D gene: TRBD2
clone size: few
CDR3 protein: CASSAVAGGPGEQFF
CDR3 DNA: TGTGCCAGCAGTGCAGTAGCGGGAGGGCCGGGTGAGCAGTTCTTC

V gene: TRBV30
J gene: TRBJ2-2
D gene: .
clone size: .
CDR3 protein: CALSPGRNTGELFF
CDR3 DNA: TGTGCCTTAAGCCCGGGGAGGAACACCGGGGAGCTGTTTTTT

V gene: TRBV28
J gene: TRBJ1-5
D gene: .
clone size: .
CDR3 protein: CASGEGYGNQPQHF
CDR3 DNA: TGTGCCAGCGGTGAGGGGTACGGCAATCAGCCCCAGCATTTT

V gene: TRBV4-1
J gene: TRBJ2-7
D gene: .
clone size: few
CDR3 protein: CASSQDPPTYEQYF
CDR3 DNA: TGCGCCAGCAGCCAAGATCCACCTACTTACGAGCAGTACTTC

V gene: TRBV5-4
J gene: TRBJ2-5
D gene: .
clone size: .
CDR3 protein: CASSLSLDRNEETQYF
CDR3 DNA: TGTGCCAGCAGCTTGTCGCTTGACAGGAATGAAGAGACCCAGTACTTC

V gene: TRBV10-1
J gene: TRBJ1-4
D gene: TRBD1
clone size: .
CDR3 protein: CASFIPRDREGEKLFF
CDR3 DNA: TGCGCCAGCTTCATACCAAGGGACAGGGAGGGTGAAAAACTGTTTTTT

V gene: TRBV20-1
J gene: TRBJ2-7
D gene: TRBD1
clone size: once
CDR3 protein: CSASIGQGTYEQYF
CDR3 DNA: TGCAGTGCTAGTATAGGACAGGGTACCTACGAGCAGTACTTC

V gene: TRBV5-1
J gene: TRBJ1-1
D gene: .
clone size: .
CDR3 protein: CASRQGRNTEAFF
CDR3 DNA: TGCGCCAGCAGGCAAGGTCGGAACACTGAAGCTTTCTTT

V gene: TRBV28
J gene: TRBJ1-2
D gene: TRBD1
clone size: .
CDR3 protein: CASSFSGYRGKGGYTF
CDR3 DNA: TGTGCCAGCAGTTTCTCTGGCTACAGGGGAAAGGGAGGCTACACCTTC

V gene: TRBV28
J gene: TRBJ2-4
D gene: TRBD2
clone size: .
CDR3 protein: CASKGGRAGGPAKNIQYF
CDR3 DNA: TGTGCCTCCAAAGGAGGTAGAGCGGGAGGGCCGGCCAAAAACATTCAGTACTTC

V gene: TRBV11-2
J gene: TRBJ2-2
D gene: TRBD2
clone size: .
CDR3 protein: CASSSNSGSISGELFF
CDR3 DNA: TGTGCCAGCAGCTCCAATAGCGGGAGTATCTCCGGGGAGCTGTTTTTT

V gene: TRBV6-9
J gene: TRBJ1-5
D gene: TRBD1
clone size: .
CDR3 protein: CASRGYKTGVRQPQHF
CDR3 DNA: TGTGCCAGCAGGGGGTATAAGACAGGGGTTCGTCAGCCCCAGCATTTT

V gene: TRBV12-3/TRBV12-4
J gene: TRBJ2-7
D gene: .
clone size: .
CDR3 protein: CASSLGSSYEQYF
CDR3 DNA: TGTGCCAGCAGTTTGGGTAGCTCCTACGAGCAGTACTTC

V gene: TRBV7-9
J gene: TRBJ1-5
D gene: TRBD1
clone size: .
CDR3 protein: CASSPGGQANQPQHF
CDR3 DNA: TGTGCCAGCAGCCCGGGGGGACAGGCCAATCAGCCCCAGCATTTT

V gene: TRBV4-2
J gene: TRBJ1-4
D gene: .
clone size: .
CDR3 protein: CASSQEGPTGGKLFF
CDR3 DNA: TGTGCCAGCAGCCAAGAAGGACCAACGGGGGGAAAACTGTTTTTT

V gene: TRBV7-9
J gene: TRBJ1-1
D gene: .
clone size: once
CDR3 protein: CASSTPGGTEAFF
CDR3 DNA: TGTGCCAGCAGCACCCCGGGGGGGACTGAAGCTTTCTTT

V gene: TRBV27
J gene: TRBJ2-1
D gene: .
clone size: .
CDR3 protein: CASSLTTPRYNEQFF
CDR3 DNA: TGTGCCAGCAGTTTAACGACCCCTAGGTACAATGAGCAGTTCTTC

V gene: TRBV9
J gene: TRBJ2-1
D gene: .
clone size: .
CDR3 protein: CASSVDDRGGSSYNEQFF
CDR3 DNA: TGTGCCAGCAGCGTAGATGACCGTGGGGGTAGCTCCTACAATGAGCAGTTCTTC

V gene: TRBV11-2
J gene: TRBJ2-1
D gene: TRBD1
clone size: .
CDR3 protein: CASSLRTPGQSVNEQFF
CDR3 DNA: TGTGCCAGCAGCCTTAGGACCCCGGGACAGTCAGTAAATGAGCAGTTCTTC

V gene: TRBV11-2
J gene: TRBJ1-1
D gene: TRBD1
clone size: .
CDR3 protein: CASSLKGANTEAFF
CDR3 DNA: TGTGCCAGCAGTCTCAAGGGGGCCAACACTGAAGCTTTCTTT

V gene: TRBV3-1/TRBV3-2
J gene: TRBJ2-2
D gene: .
clone size: .
CDR3 protein: CASSQDGHGELFF
CDR3 DNA: TGTGCCAGCAGCCAAGATGGCCACGGGGAGCTGTTTTTT

V gene: TRBV27
J gene: TRBJ2-1
D gene: TRBD2
clone size: .
CDR3 protein: CASCTGRVNEQFF
CDR3 DNA: TGTGCCAGTTGTACCGGGAGGGTTAATGAGCAGTTCTTC

V gene: TRBV5-5
J gene: TRBJ2-7
D gene: .
clone size: .
CDR3 protein: CASSFKGVMYEQYF
CDR3 DNA: TGTGCCAGCAGCTTTAAAGGGGTAATGTACGAGCAGTACTTC